This passage covers 18 T cell receptor beta chains from one sample sequenced in a study of shared clonotypes between healthy human individuals (dated by TCRdb to 2019 to 2021). Libraries were constructed by the immunoSEQ multiplex PCR assay. TCRdb retrieved this table from immuneACCESS and kept in-frame rearrangements only. Not all clones are present; in checked studies, unresolved V genes account for under half, and no reason is known for the remainder. This sample lists around 1.5 million clones; around 98% were detected once. Of the sample, around 0.45% is held by the ten largest clones. The specimen sequenced was naive CD4+ T cells sorted from blood. This specimen's cell subset or site label, interpreted: CD45RA+ positively selected. All receptors derive from a man under 40 in good health.

The rearrangement links TRBV5-1 to TRBJ2-3; D is perhaps TRBD2 (6 bases). Trimming cost V 0 bases and J 8 bases, with 10 bases left between them. Germline CDR1 SGHRS, CDR2 YFSETQ. This CDR3 has 13 residues. CDR3 sequence: CASSLESEGTQYF. The DNA for the CDR3 is TGCGCCAGCAGCTTGGAATCGGAGGGTACGCAGTATTTT.

The chain combines TRBV4-2 with TRBJ2-7; 9 bases are shared with TRBD2. The CDR3 has 14 residues. Germline CDR1 is LGHNA and CDR2 is YNFKEQ. After removal of 4 bases from V and 6 bases from J, the junction contained 7 bases not matched to a gene. For the CDR3, the DNA is TGTGCCAGCAGCCCCAGGACTAGCGTCCTCGAGCAGTACTTC. It yields the protein CASSPRTSVLEQYF.

The J gene is TRBJ2-1, the V gene TRBV5-8; 10 nucleotides agree with TRBD1. Germline V lookup: CDR1 SGHTS, CDR2 YDEGEE. The CDR3 contains 17 residues. V was clipped by 4 bases and J by 7 bases; unmatched bases: 14. The CDR3 spells CASSTETGTGAVNEQFF. DNA for the CDR3: TGTGCCAGCAGCACCGAAACCGGGACAGGGGCGGTGAATGAGCAGTTCTTC.

This chain uses TRBV28 with TRBJ2-1; 13 bases map to TRBD2. Germline V lookup: CDR1 MDHEN, CDR2 SYDVKM. V lost 3 bases and J lost 7; bases outside the gene matches: 15. The CDR3 is 19 residues long. The CDR3 here is CASSFPTSGRAPSRNEQFF. The CDR3 DNA follows: TGTGCCAGCAGTTTCCCCACTAGCGGGAGGGCTCCAAGTCGGAATGAGCAGTTCTTC.

The gene calls are TRBV6-1 and TRBJ2-3; D remains ambiguous. This CDR3 spans 16 amino acids. V was clipped by 2 bases and J by 0 bases, with 12 bases between them. The germline V gene has CDR1 MNHNS and CDR2 SASEGT. The CDR3 here is CASSEYVGRSTDTQYF. The CDR3 bases are TGTGCCAGCAGTGAATATGTAGGCAGGAGCACAGATACGCAGTATTTT.

Of note for this clone: A junction end diverges from the germline sequence, so it may reflect a read error. This chain uses TRBV7-7 with TRBJ2-2; D not resolved. Germline loops: CDR1 SSHAT, CDR2 FNYEAQ (reference sequence). The CDR3 consists of 14 residues. The CDR3 sequence: CASSYSGNTGELFF. The CDR3 nucleotides read TGTGCTAGCAGTTATTCGGGGAACACCGGGGAGCTGTTTTTT. The full variable domain, with the rest looked up from reference TRBV7-7 and TRBJ2-2, is GAGVSQSPRYKVTKRGQDVTLRCDPISSHATLYWYQQALGQGPEFLTYFNYEAQPDKSGLPSDRFSAERPEGSISTLTIQRTEQRDSAMYRCASSYSGNTGELFFGEGSRLTVL.

The J gene is TRBJ1-1, the V gene TRBV9; perhaps TRBD1 as D (5 bases). The V end lost 0 bases, the J end lost 1 base, and 10 bases lay between the germline ends. The germline V gene encodes CDR1 SGDLS and CDR2 YYNGEE. This CDR3 is built from 15 residues. CDR3 nucleotide sequence: TGTGCCAGCAGCGTAGGAGGCGGGGGGAACACTGAAGCTTTCTTT. Translating it yields CASSVGGGGNTEAFF.

V usage is TRBV28 and J usage is TRBJ2-7, with 13 bases fitting TRBD2. CDR1 and CDR2 (germline): MDHEN, SYDVKM. V trimming: 2 bases; J trimming: 2 bases; junction bases outside the gene matches: 3. The length of the CDR3 is 16 residues. The DNA for the CDR3 is TGTGCCAGCAGTTTAAAGGGACTAGCGGGGACCTACGAGCAGTACTTC. Translating gives CASSLKGLAGTYEQYF.

The rearrangement uses TRBV6-1 and TRBJ2-1, with D unclear. CDR3 length equals 14 residues. CDR1 is MNHNS and CDR2 is SASEGT in the germline V gene. The ends were cut back, 8 bases at V and 0 bases at J, with 11 bases in the middle. CDR3 protein: CASPSPSSYNEQFF. The CDR3 DNA follows: TGTGCCAGCCCGTCTCCCAGCTCCTACAATGAGCAGTTCTTC.

J is TRBJ2-7 and V is TRBV6-6, with D perhaps TRBD2 (6 bases). CDR1 and CDR2 (germline): MNHNY, SVGAGI (reference sequence). The CDR3 extends over 11 amino acids. Trimming stripped 8 bases from V and 6 bases from J, with 11 bases between. In DNA, the CDR3 is TGTGCCAGCCAGATGGGGGGCGAGCAGTACTTC. Its protein product is CASQMGGEQYF.

The chain has TRBV9 and TRBJ1-5, with no clear D. The V end lost 3 bases, the J end lost 0 bases, and 7 bases lay between the germline ends. CDR1 is SGDLS, CDR2 YYNGEE, per germline. This CDR3 region has 14 residues. Here the CDR3 DNA reads TGTGCCAGCAGCGAGACGGCTAGCAATCAGCCCCAGCATTTT. Protein product: CASSETASNQPQHF.

This chain uses TRBV4-3 with TRBJ2-1, with 11 bases aligning to TRBD2. The length of the CDR3 is 15 residues. The V gene end was trimmed by 4 bases and the J gene end by 8 bases; junction bases not matched to a gene: 7. The germline V gene encodes CDR1 LGHNA and CDR2 YSLEER. The CDR3 DNA follows: TGCGCCAGCAGCCGACTTAGCGGGAGGGCCTATGAGCAGTTCTTC. Encoded protein: CASSRLSGRAYEQFF.

The chain links TRBV27 to TRBJ2-3, with TRBD2 matching 7 bases. Trimming at V came to 7 bases and at J to 8 bases, leaving 15 bases not matched to a gene. The germline V gene has CDR1 MNHEY and CDR2 SMNVEV (reference sequence). The CDR3 runs to 15 residues. The CDR3 coding sequence is TGTGCCAGCATTGAACTAGCGATCCATCCGGGTACGCAGTATTTT. Amino acid sequence: CASIELAIHPGTQYF.

The chain couples TRBV7-2 to TRBJ2-7, with a weak D call TRBD2 (5 bases). Trimming took off 2 bases at V and 4 bases at J, with 9 bases between the two ends. The germline gives CDR1 SGHTA, CDR2 FQGNSA. This CDR3 is 13 amino acids long. CDR3 nucleotide sequence: TGTGCCAGCAGCTTATGGGAGAATTACGAGCAGTACTTC. Translated: CASSLWENYEQYF.

This CDR3 reads CASSSLVVHQETQYF. The DNA for the CDR3 is TGTGCCAGCAGCTCCCTCGTGGTCCATCAAGAGACCCAGTACTTC. This rearrangement joins TRBV25-1 to TRBJ2-5, with unresolved D. The CDR3 totals 15 residues. Germline CDR1 is MGHDK and CDR2 is SYGVNS. V was trimmed by 6 bases and J by 2 bases, leaving 16 bases between them.

V gene TRBV18 combines with J gene TRBJ2-1; possibly TRBD1 for D (5 bases). V shed 3 bases and J shed 0 bases, with 12 bases lying between them. CDR1 is KGHSH and CDR2 is LQKENI in the germline V gene. The CDR3 runs to 16 residues. Here the CDR3 DNA reads TGTGCCAGCTCACCGAACAGTGGGGCCTCCTACAATGAGCAGTTCTTC. Its protein product is CASSPNSGASYNEQFF.

The gene calls are TRBV12-5 and TRBJ2-1; the match to TRBD2 covers 12 bases. Germline V gene data show CDR1 as LGHNT and CDR2 as FRNRAP. The junction had 6 bases not matched to a gene; V was cut back by 0 bases and J by 0 bases. This CDR3 is 19 amino acids long. The CDR3 DNA reads as TGTGCTAGTGGTTTGGTTCCGACTAGCGGGAGCCGCTCCTACAATGAGCAGTTCTTC. This codes for CASGLVPTSGSRSYNEQFF.

The chain uses TRBV18 and TRBJ2-7, with 7 bases aligning to TRBD1. The V gene's germline CDR1 is KGHSH and CDR2 LQKENI. With 2 bases clipped from V and 6 bases from J, the junction kept 7 bases outside the gene matches. This CDR3 comprises 14 residues. The CDR3 region is CASSPGTVAGEQYF. In nucleotides, the CDR3 is TGTGCCAGCTCACCAGGGACAGTCGCCGGCGAGCAGTACTTC.